This T cell receptor beta chain is from a study of early T cells in non-severe SARS-CoV-2 infection. Turning to the study itself: Whole-blood bulk RNA, unsorted, was sequenced, and chains were unpaired.

Germline V gives CDR1 DFQATT, CDR2 SNEGSKA (reference sequence). V was clipped by 0 bases and J by 4 bases, with 12 bases between them. This CDR3 is built from 14 residues. TCRdb analysed the 5' RACE reads with MiXCR anew, one entry per CDR3 protein. The sample records about 80,000 distinct CDR3 sequences, about 12% being singletons. Source material: whole blood. This sequence originates from an adult who was a healthcare worker with PCR-confirmed SARS-CoV-2 infection or an uninfected control (not recorded which). The V gene is TRBV20-1, the J gene TRBJ1-2; tentatively, D is TRBD1 (6 bases). CDR3 coding DNA: TGCAGTGCTAGAGATTCCACAGGGCGCTATGGCTACACCTTC. It is translated as CSARDSTGRYGYTF.